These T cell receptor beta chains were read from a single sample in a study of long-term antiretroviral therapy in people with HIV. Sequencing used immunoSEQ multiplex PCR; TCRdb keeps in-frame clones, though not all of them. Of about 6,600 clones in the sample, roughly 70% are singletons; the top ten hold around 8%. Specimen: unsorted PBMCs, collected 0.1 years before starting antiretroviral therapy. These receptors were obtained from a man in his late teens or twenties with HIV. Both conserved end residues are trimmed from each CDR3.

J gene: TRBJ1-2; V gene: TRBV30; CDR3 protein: AWSVVGWGYT
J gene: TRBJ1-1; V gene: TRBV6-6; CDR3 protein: ASSYFRGVEAF
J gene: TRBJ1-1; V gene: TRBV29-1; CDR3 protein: SVDKQGGAEAF
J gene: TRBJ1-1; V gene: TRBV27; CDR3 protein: ASSLISSTVNTEAF
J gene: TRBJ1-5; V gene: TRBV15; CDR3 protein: ATSETGLHNQPQH
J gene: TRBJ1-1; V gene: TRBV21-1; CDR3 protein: ASSASGTENTEAF
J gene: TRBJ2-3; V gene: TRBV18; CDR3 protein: ASSPPRAALPDTQY
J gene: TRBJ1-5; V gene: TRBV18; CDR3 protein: ASSPRQGGAYSNQPQH
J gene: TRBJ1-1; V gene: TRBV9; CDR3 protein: ASSVGIGTEAF
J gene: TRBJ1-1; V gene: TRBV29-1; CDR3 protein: SVDRGADTEAF
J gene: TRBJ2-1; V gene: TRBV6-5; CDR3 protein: ASSYSGTEQF
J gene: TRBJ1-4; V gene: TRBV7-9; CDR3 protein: ASSLGRGGEKLF
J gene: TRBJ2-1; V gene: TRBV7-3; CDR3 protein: ASSLMRSYNEQF
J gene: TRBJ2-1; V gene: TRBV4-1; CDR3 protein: ASSQEASGGHNEQF
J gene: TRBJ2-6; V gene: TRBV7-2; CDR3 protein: ASSRRGQGAGSGANVLT
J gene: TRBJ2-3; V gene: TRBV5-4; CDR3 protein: ASSWGQGSTDTQY
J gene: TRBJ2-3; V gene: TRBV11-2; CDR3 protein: ASSPGWQGSTDTQY
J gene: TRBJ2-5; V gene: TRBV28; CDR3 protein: ASSLNRGFGETQY
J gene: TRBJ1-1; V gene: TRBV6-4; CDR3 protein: ASSDYRGGRGTEAF
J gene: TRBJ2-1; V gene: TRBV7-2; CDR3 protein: ASSPRGRGRLRGEQF
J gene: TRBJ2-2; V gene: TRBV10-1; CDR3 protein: ASGPQGWGPGELF
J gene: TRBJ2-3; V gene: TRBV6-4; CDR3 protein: ASSASGGQDTQY
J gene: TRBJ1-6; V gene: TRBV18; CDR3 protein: ASSPPRASSYNSPLH
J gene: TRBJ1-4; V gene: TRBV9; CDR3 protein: ASSSTLGSEKLF
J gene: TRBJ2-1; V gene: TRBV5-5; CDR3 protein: ASNVEGSEGEQF
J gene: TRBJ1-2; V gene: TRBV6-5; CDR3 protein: ASSLFGYGYT
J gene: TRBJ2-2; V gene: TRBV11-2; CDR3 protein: ASSLVGRLTGELF
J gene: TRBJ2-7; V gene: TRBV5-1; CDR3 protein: ASSLAGSEQY
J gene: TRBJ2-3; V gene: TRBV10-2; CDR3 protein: ATRGDTQY
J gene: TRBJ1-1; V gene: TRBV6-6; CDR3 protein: ASSYSGGAF
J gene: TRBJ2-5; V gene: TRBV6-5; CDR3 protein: ASSLLGGETQY
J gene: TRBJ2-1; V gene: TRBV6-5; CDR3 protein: ASSRTSGAYNEQF
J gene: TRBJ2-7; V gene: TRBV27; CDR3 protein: ASSPATGAAYEQY
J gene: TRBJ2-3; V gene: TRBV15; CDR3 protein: ATSRPGGATDTQY
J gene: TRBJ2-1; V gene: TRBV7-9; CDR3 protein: ASSFLSSEQF
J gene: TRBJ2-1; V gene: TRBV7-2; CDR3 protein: ASSRDRDYNEQF
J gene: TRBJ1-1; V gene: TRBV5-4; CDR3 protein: ASKPETGAWNTEAF
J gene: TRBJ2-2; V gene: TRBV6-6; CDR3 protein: ASSPRGELF
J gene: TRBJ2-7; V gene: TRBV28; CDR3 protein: ASSPIRGGYEQY
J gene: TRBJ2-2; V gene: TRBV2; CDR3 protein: ASKDRGPLELF
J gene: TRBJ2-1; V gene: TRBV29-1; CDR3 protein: SATGGSYNEQF
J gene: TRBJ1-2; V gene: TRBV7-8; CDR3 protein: ASSSPRERDSFGYGYT
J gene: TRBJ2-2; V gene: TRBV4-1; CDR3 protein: ASSQDRHGASEVGELF
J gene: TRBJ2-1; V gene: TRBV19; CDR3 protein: ASSTGQHAGYNEQF
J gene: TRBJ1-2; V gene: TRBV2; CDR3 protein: ATDDRVSGYT
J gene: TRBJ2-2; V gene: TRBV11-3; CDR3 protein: ASSSNRAGKNTGELF
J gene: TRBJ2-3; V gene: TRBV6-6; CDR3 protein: ASSSTGNTDTQY
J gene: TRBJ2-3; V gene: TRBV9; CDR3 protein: ASSVVPRTSGGGTDTQY
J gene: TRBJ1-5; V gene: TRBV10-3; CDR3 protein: AIGHDREGNGQPQH
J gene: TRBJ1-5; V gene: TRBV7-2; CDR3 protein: ASSLEGGGQPQH
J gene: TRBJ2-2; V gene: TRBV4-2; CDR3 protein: ASAKPGGTTGELF
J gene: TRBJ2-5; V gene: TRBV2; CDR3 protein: ASTGERWASVEETQY
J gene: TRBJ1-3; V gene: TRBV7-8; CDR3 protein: ASSRGGTGNTIY
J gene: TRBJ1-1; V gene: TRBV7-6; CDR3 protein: ASSLQVNTEAF
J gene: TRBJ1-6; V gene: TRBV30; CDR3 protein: AWSDDRGNSPLH
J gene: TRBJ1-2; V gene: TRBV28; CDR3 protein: ASGYGYT
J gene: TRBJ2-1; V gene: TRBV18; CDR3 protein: ASSPSRTDWNEQF
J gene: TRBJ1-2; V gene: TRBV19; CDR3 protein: ASSRDGGGRGYT